A single sample gave rise to the 7 T cell receptor beta chains below, sequenced in a study of technical replicates of blood from several donors. Sequencing was performed with immunoSEQ multiplex PCR; in TCRdb, only in-frame clones are kept and a portion is missing. Seen here are about 100,000 clones, around 95% observed once, and the top ten hold about 0.35%. The sample was T cells isolated from PBMCs. These receptor sequences come from a human donor in good health.

This chain connects TRBV7-3 to TRBJ2-6, with no clear D. The V end was cut by 2 bases, the J end by 3 bases, with 8 bases between. Germline V gene data show CDR1 as SGHTA and CDR2 as FQGTGA. CDR3 size: 15 residues. The CDR3 DNA is TGTGCCAGCAGCTTAGCCGTCGGTGGGGCCAACGTCCTGACTTTC. This sequence encodes CASSLAVGGANVLTF.

The rearrangement uses TRBV4-2 and TRBJ2-3; 9 bases map to TRBD2. V lost 4 bases and J lost 2; bases outside the gene matches: 4. This CDR3 is built from 15 residues. Per the germline V gene, CDR1 is LGHNA and CDR2 is YNFKEQ. The CDR3, as DNA: TGTGCCAGCAGCCTTGGACTAGCGTACACAGATACGCAGTATTTT. Its protein product is CASSLGLAYTDTQYF.

The chain uses TRBV6-6 and TRBJ1-1, with unresolved D. CDR1 is MNHNY, CDR2 SVGAGI, per germline (reference sequence). Trimming stripped 4 bases from V and 7 bases from J, with 10 bases between. The CDR3 is made up of 12 amino acids. CDR3 loop: CASSFALDEAFF. The DNA of the CDR3 is TGTGCCAGCAGTTTCGCCCTAGATGAAGCTTTCTTT.

The gene calls are TRBV18 and TRBJ2-3, with TRBD2 as a possible D gene (5 bases). Germline-derived CDR1 and CDR2 are KGHSH and LQKENI. Trimming left V 5 bases short and J 8 bases short, with 11 bases between. This CDR3 is built from 12 residues. CDR3 residues: CASSFSDFTQYF. CDR3 nucleotide sequence: TGTGCCAGCTCATTTTCGGACTTTACGCAGTATTTT.

In DNA, the CDR3 is TGTGCCAGTAGTATAGCAAGGGGTGCCTCTGGGGCCAACGTCCTGACTTTC. It is translated as CASSIARGASGANVLTF. The V gene is TRBV19, the J gene TRBJ2-6, with D perhaps matching TRBD1 (5 bases). V shed 1 base and J shed 0 bases, with 10 bases lying between them. CDR3 size: 17 residues. Germline V gene data show CDR1 as LNHDA and CDR2 as SQIVND (reference sequence). The full variable domain, its missing parts supplied by reference TRBV19 and TRBJ2-6, is DGGITQSPKYLFRKEGQNVTLSCEQNLNHDAMYWYRQDPGQGLRLIYYSQIVNDFQKGDIAEGYSVSREKKESFPLTVTSAQKNPTAFYLCASSIARGASGANVLTFGAGSRLTVL.

The rearrangement links TRBV5-1 to TRBJ2-7, with 8 bases identical to TRBD1. This CDR3 is 14 amino acids long. The germline V gene has CDR1 SGHRS and CDR2 YFSETQ. The J segment lost 4 bases and the V segment lost 0 bases, leaving 3 bases of the junction unmatched. The CDR3 sequence: CASSLAGGDYEQYF. The CDR3 DNA reads TGCGCCAGCAGCTTGGCAGGGGGCGATTACGAGCAGTACTTC.

This clone was observed once. This chain uses TRBV6-5 with TRBJ2-2, with 7 nucleotides matching TRBD1. CDR1 is MNHEY and CDR2 is SVGAGI in the germline V gene. The V gene end was trimmed by 1 base and the J gene end by 7 bases; junction bases not matched to a gene: 6. The CDR3 is made up of 15 amino acids. This CDR3 is CASSYFDRAIGELFF. The DNA of the CDR3 is TGTGCCAGCAGTTACTTCGACAGGGCAATCGGGGAGCTGTTTTTT.